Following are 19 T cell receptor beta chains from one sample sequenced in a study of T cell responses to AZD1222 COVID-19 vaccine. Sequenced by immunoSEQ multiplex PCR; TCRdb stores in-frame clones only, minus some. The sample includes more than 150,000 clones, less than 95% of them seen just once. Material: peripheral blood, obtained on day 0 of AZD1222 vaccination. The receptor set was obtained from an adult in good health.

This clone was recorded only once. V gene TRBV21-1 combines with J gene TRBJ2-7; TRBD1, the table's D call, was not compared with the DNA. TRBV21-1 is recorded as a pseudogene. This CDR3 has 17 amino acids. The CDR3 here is CASSKILLARSAYEQYF. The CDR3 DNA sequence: TGTGCCAGCAGCAAAATCTTACTGGCCAGGTCGGCCTACGAGCAGTACTTC.

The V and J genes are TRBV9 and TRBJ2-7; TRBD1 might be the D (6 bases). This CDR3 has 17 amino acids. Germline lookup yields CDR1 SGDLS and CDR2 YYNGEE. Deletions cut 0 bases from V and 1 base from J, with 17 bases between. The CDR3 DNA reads TGTGCCAGCAGCGTAGGAGCAAGACAGGTTAATTCCTACGAGCAGTACTTC. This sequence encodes CASSVGARQVNSYEQYF.

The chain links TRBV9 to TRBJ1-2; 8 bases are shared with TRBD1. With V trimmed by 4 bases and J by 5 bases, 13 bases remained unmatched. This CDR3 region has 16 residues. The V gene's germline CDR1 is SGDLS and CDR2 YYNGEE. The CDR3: CASSPGTGKHPYGYTF. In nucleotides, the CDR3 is TGTGCCAGCAGCCCCGGGACAGGAAAACATCCATATGGCTACACCTTC.

DNA for the CDR3: TGTGCCAGCAGTTTGCACAGGGGTAATTCACCCCTCCACTTT. Translating it yields CASSLHRGNSPLHF. V usage is TRBV28 and J usage is TRBJ1-6, with 7 bases identical to TRBD1. Trimming at V came to 3 bases and at J to 6 bases, leaving 2 bases not matched to a gene. Germline V gene lookup returns CDR1 MDHEN and CDR2 SYDVKM. The CDR3 has 14 residues.

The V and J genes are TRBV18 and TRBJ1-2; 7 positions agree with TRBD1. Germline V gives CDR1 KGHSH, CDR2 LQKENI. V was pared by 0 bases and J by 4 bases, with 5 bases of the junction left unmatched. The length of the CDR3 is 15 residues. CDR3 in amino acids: CASSPPEQGTYGYTF. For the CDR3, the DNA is TGTGCCAGCTCACCACCAGAACAGGGGACCTATGGCTACACCTTC. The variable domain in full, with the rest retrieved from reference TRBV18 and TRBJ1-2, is NAGVMQNPRHLVRRRGQEARLRCSPMKGHSHVYWYRQLPEEGLKFMVYLQKENIIDESGMPKERFSAEFPKEGPSILRIQQVVRGDSAAYFCASSPPEQGTYGYTFGSGTRLTVV.

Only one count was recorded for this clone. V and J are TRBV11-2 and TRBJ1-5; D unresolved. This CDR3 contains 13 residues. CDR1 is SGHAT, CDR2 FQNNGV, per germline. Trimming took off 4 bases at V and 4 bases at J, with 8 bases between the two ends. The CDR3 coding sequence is TGTGCCAGCAGCTCGAACACGAATCAGCCCCAGCATTTT. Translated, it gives CASSSNTNQPQHF. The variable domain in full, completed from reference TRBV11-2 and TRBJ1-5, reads EAGVAQSPRYKIIEKRQSVAFWCNPISGHATLYWYQQILGQGPKLLIQFQNNGVVDDSQLPKDRFSAERLKGVDSTLKIQPAKLEDSAVYLCASSSNTNQPQHFGDGTRLSIL.

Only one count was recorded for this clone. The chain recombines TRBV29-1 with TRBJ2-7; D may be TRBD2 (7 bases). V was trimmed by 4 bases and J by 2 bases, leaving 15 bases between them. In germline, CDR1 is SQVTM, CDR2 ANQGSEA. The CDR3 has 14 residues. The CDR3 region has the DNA TGCAGCGTTGCACCACGGCGGGGGCCCTACGAGCAGTACTTC. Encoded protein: CSVAPRRGPYEQYF.

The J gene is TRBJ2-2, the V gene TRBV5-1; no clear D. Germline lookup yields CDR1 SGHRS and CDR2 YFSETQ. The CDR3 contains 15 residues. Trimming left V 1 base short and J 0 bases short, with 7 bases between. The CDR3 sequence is CASSLFSTNTGELFF. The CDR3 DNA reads TGCGCCAGCAGCTTGTTCAGCACGAACACCGGGGAGCTGTTTTTT.

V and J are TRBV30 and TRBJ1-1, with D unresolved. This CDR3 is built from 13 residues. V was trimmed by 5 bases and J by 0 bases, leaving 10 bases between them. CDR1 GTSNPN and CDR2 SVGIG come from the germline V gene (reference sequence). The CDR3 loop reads CAWVLLMNTEAFF. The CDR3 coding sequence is TGTGCCTGGGTTCTATTGATGAACACTGAAGCTTTCTTT.

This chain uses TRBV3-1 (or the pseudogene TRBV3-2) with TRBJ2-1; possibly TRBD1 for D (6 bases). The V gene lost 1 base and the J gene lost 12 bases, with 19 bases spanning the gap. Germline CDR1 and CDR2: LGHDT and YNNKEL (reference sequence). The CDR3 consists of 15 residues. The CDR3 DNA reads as TGTGCCAGCAGCCAAGCCTCGGGACAACTCTTGGTGCAGTTCTTC. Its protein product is CASSQASGQLLVQFF.

The CDR3 nucleotides read TGTGCCAGCAGCTGGGGACAGGGGGCCGGCCGTGGAAGGGATTACGAGCAGTACTTC. This encodes CASSWGQGAGRGRDYEQYF. The rearrangement links TRBV7-9 to TRBJ2-7, with 12 bases aligning to TRBD1. V trimming: 4 bases; J trimming: 4 bases; junction bases outside the gene matches: 17. This CDR3 region has 19 residues. The germline V gene has CDR1 SEHNR and CDR2 FQNEAQ (reference sequence).

The DNA for the CDR3 is TGTGCCAGCTCACCGACAGGACAGAACACTGAAGCTTTCTTT. The encoded protein is CASSPTGQNTEAFF. The rearrangement joins TRBV18 to TRBJ1-1, with D tentatively TRBD1 (6 bases). The germline V gene has CDR1 KGHSH and CDR2 LQKENI. V dropped 3 bases and J dropped 1 base, with 9 bases sitting between them. The CDR3 is made up of 14 amino acids.

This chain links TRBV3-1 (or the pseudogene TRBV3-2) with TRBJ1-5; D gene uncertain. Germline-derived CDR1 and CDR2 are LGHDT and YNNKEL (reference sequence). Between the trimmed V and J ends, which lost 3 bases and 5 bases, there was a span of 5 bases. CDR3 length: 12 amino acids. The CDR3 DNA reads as TGTGCCAGCAGCCACCTCCATCAGCCCCAGCATTTT. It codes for CASSHLHQPQHF.

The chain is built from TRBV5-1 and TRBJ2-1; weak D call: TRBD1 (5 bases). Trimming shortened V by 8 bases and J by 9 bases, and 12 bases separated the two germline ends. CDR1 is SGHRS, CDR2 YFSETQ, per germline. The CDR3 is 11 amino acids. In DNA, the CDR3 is TGCGCCAGTAGACGACAGTTTGAGCAGTTCTTC. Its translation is CASRRQFEQFF.

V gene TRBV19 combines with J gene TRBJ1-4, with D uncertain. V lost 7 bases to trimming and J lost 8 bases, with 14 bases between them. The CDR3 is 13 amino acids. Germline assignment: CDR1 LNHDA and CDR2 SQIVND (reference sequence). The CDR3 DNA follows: TGTGCCAGTACTGCTTGGGAGAGCGAAAAACTGTTTTTT. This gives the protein CASTAWESEKLFF.

The CDR3: CASSQRRVNTEAFF. In nucleotides, the CDR3 is TGTGCCAGCAGCCAAAGACGGGTGAACACTGAAGCTTTCTTT. The chain uses TRBV3-1 (or the pseudogene TRBV3-2) and TRBJ1-1; unclear D gene. Germline V gene data show CDR1 as LGHDT and CDR2 as YNNKEL (reference sequence). The CDR3 contains 14 residues. Trimming took 2 bases from V and 0 from J, leaving 7 bases between them.

As DNA, the CDR3 is TGTGCCAGCAGCCCCGGCTCCTACAATGAGCAGTTCTTC. Translated, it gives CASSPGSYNEQFF. The chain employs TRBV13 and TRBJ2-1; no definite D call. Per germline, CDR1 PRHDT and CDR2 FYEKMQ (reference sequence). The CDR3 loop spans 13 amino acids. Trimming took off 5 bases at V and 0 bases at J, with 5 bases between the two ends.

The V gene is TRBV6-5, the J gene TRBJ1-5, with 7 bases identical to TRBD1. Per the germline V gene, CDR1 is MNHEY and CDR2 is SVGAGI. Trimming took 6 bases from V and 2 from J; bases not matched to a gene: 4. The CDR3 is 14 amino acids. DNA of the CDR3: TGTGCCAGCAGCAGGGGGTTAGGCAATCAGCCCCAGCATTTT. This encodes CASSRGLGNQPQHF.

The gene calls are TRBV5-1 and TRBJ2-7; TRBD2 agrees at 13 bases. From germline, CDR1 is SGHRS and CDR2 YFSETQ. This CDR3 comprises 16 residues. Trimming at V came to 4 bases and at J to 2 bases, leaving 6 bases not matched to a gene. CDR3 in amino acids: CASSPQGTSGTYEQYF. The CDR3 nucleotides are TGCGCCAGCAGCCCGCAAGGGACTAGCGGGACCTACGAGCAGTACTTC.